The 21 T cell receptor beta chains below come from one sample, sequenced in a study of long-term antiretroviral therapy in people with HIV. Assay version v3.0 of immunoSEQ was used, and it was run at survey level. Generated by immunoSEQ multiplex PCR, the TCRdb table keeps only in-frame clones and is missing some. The data hold fewer than 55,000 clones, with 90% to 95% observed a single time. Sequenced material: unsorted PBMCs, taken 3.7 years after starting antiretroviral therapy. Receptors originate from a woman aged 50 to 60 with HIV.

The V and J genes are TRBV27 and TRBJ2-7; D not certain. The CDR3 has 12 residues. V was trimmed by 5 bases and J by 3 bases, leaving 8 bases between them. In germline, CDR1 is MNHEY, CDR2 SMNVEV (reference sequence). The CDR3 DNA reads as TGTGCCAGCAGTGGGTCGTACTACGAGCAGTACTTC. This codes for CASSGSYYEQYF.

This sequence joins TRBV7-2 and TRBJ1-1, with D hard to call. Trimming pared 5 bases from V and 0 bases from J, leaving 16 bases between. CDR1 is SGHTA, CDR2 FQGNSA, per germline. CDR3 length equals 16 residues. CDR3 sequence reads: CASSRLKSTVNTEAFF. CDR3 DNA: TGTGCCAGCAGCCGTCTCAAGTCGACTGTGAACACTGAAGCTTTCTTT.

CDR3 amino acids: CASSLTAEQNGYTF. The CDR3 bases are TGTGCCAGTAGTTTAACAGCTGAACAAAATGGCTACACCTTC. V gene TRBV19 combines with J gene TRBJ1-2; D not certain. CDR3 length: 14 amino acids. CDR1 and CDR2 (germline): LNHDA, SQIVND (reference sequence). Trimming cost V 5 bases and J 6 bases, with 16 bases left between them.

The chain uses TRBV11-1 and TRBJ2-7, with D possibly matching TRBD2 (7 bases). The CDR3 sequence is 13 residues long. CDR1 and CDR2 from the germline V gene are SGHAT and FQDESV (reference sequence). V lost 5 bases to trimming and J lost 9 bases, with 17 bases between them. The CDR3 DNA reads as TGTGCCAGCAGCCTAAGAAGGGGGGGGCCGCAGTACTTC. Protein sequence: CASSLRRGGPQYF.

The chain carries TRBV5-4 and TRBJ1-2, with D possibly TRBD1 on 6 matching bases. Germline V gives CDR1 SGHNT, CDR2 YYREEE (reference sequence). V was trimmed by 1 base and J by 5 bases, leaving 15 bases between them. The CDR3 runs to 15 residues. As DNA, the CDR3 is TGTGCCAGCAGCTTGTTGGGAGGGGGGACTTATGGCTACACCTTC. Translated: CASSLLGGGTYGYTF. The variable domain in full, completed from reference TRBV5-4 and TRBJ1-2, reads ETGVTQSPTHLIKTRGQQVTLRCSSQSGHNTVSWYQQALGQGPQFIFQYYREEENGRGNFPPRFSGLQFPNYSSELNVNALELDDSALYLCASSLLGGGTYGYTFGSGTRLTVV.

The CDR3 sequence is CASSAHSQGLAAVSTDTQYF. The CDR3 bases are TGTGCCAGCAGCGCACATTCCCAGGGACTAGCGGCGGTTAGCACAGATACGCAGTATTTT. The chain combines TRBV9 with TRBJ2-3; 11 positions agree with TRBD2. The V gene's germline CDR1 is SGDLS and CDR2 YYNGEE. Trimming cost V 3 bases and J 0 bases; bases outside gene matches: 15. The CDR3 totals 20 residues.

The chain has TRBV10-3 and TRBJ1-6, with D possibly TRBD1 on 6 matching bases. The germline V gene encodes CDR1 ENHRY and CDR2 SYGVKD. This CDR3 contains 12 residues. Trimming stripped 9 bases from V and 4 bases from J, with 7 bases between. The CDR3: CAIQGYNSPLHF. The DNA of the CDR3 is TGTGCCATACAGGGATATAATTCACCCCTCCACTTT.

The J gene is TRBJ1-5, the V gene TRBV5-1; D is perhaps TRBD1 (6 bases). Germline V gene lookup returns CDR1 SGHRS and CDR2 YFSETQ. V was trimmed by 0 bases and J by 4 bases, leaving 11 bases between them. The CDR3 is 15 amino acids. The CDR3 spells CASSLEAGVNQPQHF. The CDR3 coding sequence is TGCGCCAGCAGCTTGGAGGCAGGGGTTAATCAGCCCCAGCATTTT.

The chain recombines TRBV5-1 with TRBJ2-7; TRBD1 aligns across 11 bases. V lost 1 base, J lost 1 base, and 7 bases stayed unmatched. The CDR3 is 17 amino acids. Looked up from germline, CDR1 is SGHRS and CDR2 is YFSETQ. The CDR3 bases are TGCGCCAGCAGCTTGACCCCCGGGACAGGGGGGTCCTACGAGCAGTACTTC. Its protein is CASSLTPGTGGSYEQYF.

This sequence joins TRBV7-2 and TRBJ2-1; 12 nucleotides match TRBD2. The V gene end was trimmed by 8 bases and the J gene end by 3 bases; junction bases not matched to a gene: 5. The CDR3 runs to 15 residues. Germline-derived CDR1 and CDR2 are SGHTA and FQGNSA. Here the CDR3 reads CASRLAGGIYNEQFF. CDR3 nucleotides: TGTGCCAGCCGGCTAGCGGGGGGGATCTACAATGAGCAGTTCTTC.

The chain links TRBV11-2 to TRBJ1-1; TRBD1 might be the D (6 bases). The CDR3 has 16 amino acids. Germline loops: CDR1 SGHAT, CDR2 FQNNGV. V lost 5 bases to trimming and J lost 7 bases, with 23 bases between them. CDR3 DNA: TGTGCCAGCAGCCTAAAGGACTCTGGAAGGGGGAATGAAGCTTTCTTT. Amino acid sequence: CASSLKDSGRGNEAFF. Using reference TRBV11-2 and TRBJ1-1 for the parts outside the CDR3, the full variable domain is EAGVAQSPRYKIIEKRQSVAFWCNPISGHATLYWYQQILGQGPKLLIQFQNNGVVDDSQLPKDRFSAERLKGVDSTLKIQPAKLEDSAVYLCASSLKDSGRGNEAFFGQGTRLTVV.

This rearrangement joins TRBV10-3 to TRBJ2-7, with D perhaps matching TRBD1 (5 bases). The germline V gene has CDR1 ENHRY and CDR2 SYGVKD. Trimming took off 6 bases at V and 0 bases at J, with 9 bases between the two ends. The CDR3 totals 13 residues. The CDR3 loop is CAISLDTSYEQYF. Here the CDR3 DNA reads TGTGCCATCAGCTTGGACACCTCCTACGAGCAGTACTTC.

CDR3 coding DNA: TGTGCCAGCAGCTTGCATGTGGCAGATGGCTACACCTTC. It translates to CASSLHVADGYTF. The chain employs TRBV5-4 and TRBJ1-2; D is ambiguous. CDR1 SGHNT and CDR2 YYREEE come from the germline V gene (reference sequence). The CDR3 sequence is 13 residues long. V was trimmed by 1 base and J by 6 bases, leaving 10 bases between them.

The chain employs TRBV27 and TRBJ1-2; 9 bases fit TRBD1. The germline V gene has CDR1 MNHEY and CDR2 SMNVEV (reference sequence). This CDR3 is built from 14 residues. V dropped 2 bases and J dropped 8; count of bases not matched to a gene: 6. The CDR3: CASSLTGTGTGYTF. DNA of the CDR3: TGTGCCAGCAGTTTAACCGGGACAGGGACCGGCTACACCTTC.

This sequence joins TRBV5-8 and TRBJ2-5, with D unclear. Trimming took off 4 bases at V and 5 bases at J, with 15 bases between the two ends. Looked up from germline, CDR1 is SGHTS and CDR2 is YDEGEE. The CDR3 loop spans 14 amino acids. The CDR3 DNA follows: TGTGCCAGCAGCAAAGGGCAGGTTTGGGAGACCCAGTACTTC. This sequence encodes CASSKGQVWETQYF.

The V gene is TRBV15, the J gene TRBJ1-1; D gene uncertain. V shed 1 base and J shed 0 bases, with 6 bases lying between them. Germline V lookup: CDR1 LNHNV, CDR2 YYDKDF (reference sequence). This CDR3 has 14 amino acids. Written as DNA, the CDR3 is TGTGCCACCAGCAGAGCCAGGATGAACACTGAAGCTTTCTTT. This sequence encodes CATSRARMNTEAFF.

The V and J genes are TRBV6-5 and TRBJ1-5; D is undetermined. The CDR3 spans 15 residues. Germline V gives CDR1 MNHEY, CDR2 SVGAGI. V lost 5 bases and J lost 1, with 12 bases in between. CDR3 coding DNA: TGTGCCAGCAGTAGGAACGACCCAAGCAATCAGCCCCAGCATTTT. Translated, it gives CASSRNDPSNQPQHF.

The rearrangement links TRBV19 to TRBJ1-1, with 7 nucleotides matching TRBD1. Germline V gene sequence: CDR1 LNHDA, CDR2 SQIVND (reference sequence). The CDR3 has 12 residues. DNA of the CDR3: TGTGCAGCCGGGACAGCCTTCGCTGAAGCTTTCTTT. This sequence encodes CAAGTAFAEAFF.

CDR3 loop: CASSQYRDRGEQYF. In nucleotides, the CDR3 is TGCGCCAGCAGCCAATACCGGGACAGGGGCGAGCAGTACTTC. The rearrangement uses TRBV4-3 and TRBJ2-7; 10 bases align to TRBD1. Per the germline V gene, CDR1 is LGHNA and CDR2 is YSLEER. J gave up 6 bases and V 2 bases, and 4 bases lay outside the gene matches. The CDR3 sequence is 14 residues long.

CDR3 loop: CASTEARDTTGELFF. The DNA for the CDR3 is TGTGCCAGCACCGAGGCGAGAGACACTACCGGGGAGCTGTTTTTT. The rearrangement links TRBV7-2 to TRBJ2-2; D gene unclear. Germline V lookup: CDR1 SGHTA, CDR2 FQGNSA. Trimming removed 7 bases at V and 5 bases at J, with 17 bases between. CDR3 length: 15 residues.

This chain uses TRBV5-5 with TRBJ1-2, with TRBD1 identical over 9 bases. This CDR3 spans 12 amino acids. CDR1 is SGHKS, CDR2 YYEKEE, per germline (reference sequence). After removal of 0 bases from V and 14 bases from J, the junction contained 5 bases not matched to a gene. The CDR3 sequence is CASSLADRGKTF. The CDR3 nucleotides are TGTGCCAGCAGCTTGGCCGACAGGGGGAAAACCTTC.